This TCR beta chain stems from a study of intratumoral heterogeneity in liver cancer. Study in general: Most patients were male, with a median age of roughly 66 years.

Germline CDR1 KGHSH, CDR2 LQKENI. The CDR3 length is 16 residues. V was clipped by 3 bases and J by 4 bases; unmatched bases: 7. This table comes from immunoSEQ multiplex PCR, and its TCRdb copy is limited to in-frame clones, with some not included. Among 20,000 to 25,000 clones, just under 75% were seen once, and the ten largest hold about 15%. Samples came from areas without visible necrosis or hemorrhage. The rearrangement links TRBV18 to TRBJ1-5, with TRBD1 matching over 9 bases. This clonotype originated in a woman aged 70 to 79 with hepatocellular carcinoma. The starting material was tumor-adjacent normal tissue, obtained before any cancer treatment. The CDR3 here is CASSPGQGSQNQPQHF. The CDR3, as DNA: TGTGCCAGCTCACCGGGACAGGGCTCACAAAATCAGCCCCAGCATTTT.